These 4 T cell receptor beta chains were sequenced from one sample in a study of blood T cells in healthy people across ages. It was with a sample-barcoded 5' primer and a J-beta primer mix that a second PCR of roughly 7 to 12 cycles was run. TCRdb re-analysed the 5' RACE reads in MiXCR, keeping a single row per CDR3 protein. The sample lists roughly 640,000 distinct CDR3 sequences, approximately 30% occurring once. Sequenced sample: blood. The source is a woman aged 80 or older in good health.

V is TRBV3-1 and J is TRBJ2-1; D unresolved. CDR1 and CDR2 from the germline V gene are LGHDT and YNNKEL (reference sequence). Trimming shortened V by 1 base and J by 2 bases, and 12 bases separated the two germline ends. This CDR3 comprises 16 residues. CDR3 bases: TGTGCCAGCAGCCAAGGAAGCAGAAACCCCTACAATGAGCAGTTCTTC. It translates to CASSQGSRNPYNEQFF.

The rearrangement links TRBV5-1 to TRBJ1-1; tentative D call: TRBD1 (5 bases). The CDR3 extends over 17 amino acids. CDR1 SGHRS and CDR2 YFSETQ come from the germline V gene. Trimming removed 4 bases at V and 4 bases at J, with 23 bases between. Here the CDR3 reads CASSPGGAETLGTEAFF. CDR3 DNA: TGCGCCAGCAGCCCTGGCGGGGCAGAGACCCTGGGCACTGAAGCTTTCTTT.

CDR3 in amino acids: CASSPGSGDYGYTF. The CDR3 DNA is TGTGCCAGCAGCCCTGGGTCGGGGGACTATGGCTACACCTTC. The V call is TRBV7-3, the J call TRBJ1-2, with D perhaps TRBD1 (5 bases). Germline assignment: CDR1 SGHTA and CDR2 FQGTGA. This CDR3 has 14 amino acids. V was clipped by 5 bases and J by 3 bases, with 13 bases between them. Using reference TRBV7-3 and TRBJ1-2 for the parts outside the CDR3, the full variable domain is GAGVSQTPSNKVTEKGKYVELRCDPISGHTALYWYRQSLGQGPEFLIYFQGTGAADDSGLPNDRFFAVRPEGSVSTLKIQRTERGDSAVYLCASSPGSGDYGYTFGSGTRLTVV.

This clonotype was recorded many times. The J gene is TRBJ2-5, the V gene TRBV20-1; tentatively, D is TRBD2 (5 bases). Germline V gene data show CDR1 as DFQATT and CDR2 as SNEGSKA (reference sequence). The CDR3 is 14 amino acids. The V gene lost 3 bases and the J gene lost 2 bases, with 13 bases spanning the gap. The CDR3 is CSASSASPQETQYF. The CDR3 DNA reads as TGCAGTGCTAGTTCGGCTAGCCCGCAAGAGACCCAGTACTTC.